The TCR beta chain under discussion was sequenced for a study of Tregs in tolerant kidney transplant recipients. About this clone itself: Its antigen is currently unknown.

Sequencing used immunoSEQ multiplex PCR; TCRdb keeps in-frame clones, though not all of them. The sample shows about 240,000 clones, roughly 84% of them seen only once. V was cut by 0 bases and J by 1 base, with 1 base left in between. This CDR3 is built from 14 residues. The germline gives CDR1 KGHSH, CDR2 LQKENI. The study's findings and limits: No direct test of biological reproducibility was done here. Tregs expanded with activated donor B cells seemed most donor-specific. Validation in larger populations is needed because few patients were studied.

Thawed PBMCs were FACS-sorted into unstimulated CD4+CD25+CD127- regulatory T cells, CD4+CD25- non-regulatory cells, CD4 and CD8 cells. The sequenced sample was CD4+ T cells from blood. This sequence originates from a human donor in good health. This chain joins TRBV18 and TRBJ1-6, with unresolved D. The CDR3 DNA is TGTGCCAGCTCACCACCATCCTATAATTCACCCCTCCACTTT. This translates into CASSPPSYNSPLHF.